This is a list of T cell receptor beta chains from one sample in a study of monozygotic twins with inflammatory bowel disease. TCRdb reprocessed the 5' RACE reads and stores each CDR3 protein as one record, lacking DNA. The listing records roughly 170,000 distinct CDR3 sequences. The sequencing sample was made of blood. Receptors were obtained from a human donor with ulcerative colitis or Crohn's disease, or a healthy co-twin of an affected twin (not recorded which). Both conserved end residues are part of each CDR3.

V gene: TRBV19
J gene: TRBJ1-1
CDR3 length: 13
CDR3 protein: CASSITGQEEAFF

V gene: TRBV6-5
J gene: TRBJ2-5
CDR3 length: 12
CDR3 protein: CASSYNRETQYF

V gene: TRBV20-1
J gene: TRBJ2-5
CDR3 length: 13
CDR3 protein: CSARGAGQETQYF

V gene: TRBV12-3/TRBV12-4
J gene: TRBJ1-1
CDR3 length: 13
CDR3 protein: CASSHYMNTEAFF

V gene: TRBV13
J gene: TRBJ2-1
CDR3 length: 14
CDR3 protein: CASSQTSGSNEQFF

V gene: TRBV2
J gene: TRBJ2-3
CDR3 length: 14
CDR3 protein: CASRRRETQDTQYF

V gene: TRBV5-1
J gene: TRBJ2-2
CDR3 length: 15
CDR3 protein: CASSLVTGNTGELFF

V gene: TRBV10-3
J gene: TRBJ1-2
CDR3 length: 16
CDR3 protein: CAIKIGYTGGDYGYTF

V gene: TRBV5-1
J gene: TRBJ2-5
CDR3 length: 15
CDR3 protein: CASSPATGIQETQYF

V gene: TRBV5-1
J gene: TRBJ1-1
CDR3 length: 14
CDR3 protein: CASRIDWGNTEAFF

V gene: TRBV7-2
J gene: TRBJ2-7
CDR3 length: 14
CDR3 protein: CASSLGGGPYEQYF

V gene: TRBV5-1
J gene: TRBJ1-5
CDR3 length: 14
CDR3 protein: CASRPDRENQPQHF

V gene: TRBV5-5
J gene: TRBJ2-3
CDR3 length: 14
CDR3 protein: CASSLSGRGDTQYF

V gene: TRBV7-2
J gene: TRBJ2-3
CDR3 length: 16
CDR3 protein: CASSFGGTSGTDTQYF

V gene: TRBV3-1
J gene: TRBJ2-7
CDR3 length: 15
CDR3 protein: CASSSSSGRMYEQYF

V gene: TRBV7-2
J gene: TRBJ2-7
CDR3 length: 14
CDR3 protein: CASSPVRGSSEQYF

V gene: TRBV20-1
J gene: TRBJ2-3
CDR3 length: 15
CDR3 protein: CSAYQGDRLTDTQYF

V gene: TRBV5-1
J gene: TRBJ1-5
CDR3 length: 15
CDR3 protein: CASSLAGQGDQPQHF

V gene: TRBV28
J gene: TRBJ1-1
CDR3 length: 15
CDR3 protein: CASSFASGGHTEAFF

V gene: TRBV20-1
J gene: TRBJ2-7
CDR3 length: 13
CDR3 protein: CSARTSDSYEQYF

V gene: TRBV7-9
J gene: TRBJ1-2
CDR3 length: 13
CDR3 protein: CASSFGGRGGCTF

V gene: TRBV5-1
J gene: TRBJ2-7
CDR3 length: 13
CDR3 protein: CASSRDRGLEQYF

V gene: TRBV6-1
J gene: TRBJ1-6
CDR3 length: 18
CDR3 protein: CASSEAWAGGSYNSPLHF

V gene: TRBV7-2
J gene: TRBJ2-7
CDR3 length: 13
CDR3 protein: CASRLTGGDEQYF

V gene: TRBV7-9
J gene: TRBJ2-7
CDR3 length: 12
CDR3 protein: CASSLDRGEQYF

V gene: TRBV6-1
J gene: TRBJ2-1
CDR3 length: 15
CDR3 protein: CASSVLAEGANEQFF

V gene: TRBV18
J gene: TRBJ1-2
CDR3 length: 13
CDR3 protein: CASSPDRSYGYTF

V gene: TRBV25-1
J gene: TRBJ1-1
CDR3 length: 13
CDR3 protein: CASSADRGPRAFF

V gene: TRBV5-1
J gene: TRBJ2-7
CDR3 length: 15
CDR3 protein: CASSLAVGLSYEQYF

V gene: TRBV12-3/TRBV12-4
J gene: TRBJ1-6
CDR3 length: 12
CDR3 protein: CASSFGISPLHF

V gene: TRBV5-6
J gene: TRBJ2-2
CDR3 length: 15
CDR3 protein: CASSLPGLVTGELFF

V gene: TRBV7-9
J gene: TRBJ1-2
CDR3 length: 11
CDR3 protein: CASSLQGDYTF

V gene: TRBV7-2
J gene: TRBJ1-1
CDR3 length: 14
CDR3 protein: CASSAGDSFTEAFF